This section outlines one T cell receptor (beta chain) sequence together with its context. Original analysis: Reference gene primer amplification gave nucleated cell count estimates. Some clones are missing from TCRdb's copy, which holds only in-frame ones; the method was immunoSEQ multiplex PCR. From that table come the V and J calls and clone size; the DNA was used to work out D and trimming. Seen here are about 20,000 clones, approximately 91% observed once, and the top ten hold roughly 7.3%. This sample was included in a study of blood T cell repertoires in COVID-19. Study-level information: Material from acute and convalescent COVID-19 was sourced from the United States, Italy and Spain. T cells, B-cell-depleted T cells, or PBMCs provided the cDNA or gDNA that served as material.

CDR1 and CDR2 (germline): GTSNPN, SVGIG (reference sequence). The CDR3 is 14 residues long. Trimming took 0 bases from V and 2 from J; bases not matched to a gene: 4. The sample taken for sequencing was peripheral blood. The V gene is TRBV30, the J gene TRBJ2-7; TRBD2 matches 7 bases. This TCR derives from a man between 65 and 85 years old with active COVID-19. CDR3 DNA: TGTGCCTGGAGTGTACTCGCGGGGGCCTACGAGCAGTACTTC. Protein sequence: CAWSVLAGAYEQYF.